A selection of T cell receptor beta chains follows, all from one sample in a study of shared clonotypes between healthy human individuals. Some clones are missing from TCRdb's copy, which holds only in-frame ones; the method was immunoSEQ multiplex PCR. The data show around 1,100,000 clones, roughly 80% seen once. The material sequenced was memory CD4+ T cells from PBMCs. The receptor set was obtained from a man between 18 and 29 years old in good health. Some clones in this sample may be carry-over from other donors' samples. Both conserved end residues are part of each CDR3. Fields, in order: V gene, J gene, D gene, clone size, CDR3 DNA, CDR3 protein. A D gene is named only where the DNA matches it firmly. The size field is filled for only some rows; it gives once, few, many or a size class.

v_call: TRBV2; j_call: TRBJ1-1; d_call: -; clone_size: few; cdr3_nt: TGTGCCAGCAGACGGGAATCCCGGGCCCTGGCTTTGAACACTGAAGCTTTCTTT; cdr3_aa: CASRRESRALALNTEAFF
v_call: TRBV19; j_call: TRBJ1-5; d_call: TRBD1; clone_size: -; cdr3_nt: TGTGCCAGTAGTCCCCAACCACAGGGGGCGGTGGGCAATCAGCCCCAGCATTTT; cdr3_aa: CASSPQPQGAVGNQPQHF
v_call: TRBV30; j_call: TRBJ1-6; d_call: TRBD1; clone_size: -; cdr3_nt: TGTGCCTGGAGTCCCCCGGACAGGGATAATTCACCCCTCCACTTT; cdr3_aa: CAWSPPDRDNSPLHF
v_call: TRBV2; j_call: TRBJ1-5; d_call: TRBD1; clone_size: -; cdr3_nt: TGTGCCAGCAGGGCCGGGACAGCCAGCAATCAGCCCCAGCATTTT; cdr3_aa: CASRAGTASNQPQHF
v_call: TRBV4-2; j_call: TRBJ2-7; d_call: -; clone_size: -; cdr3_nt: TGTGCCAGCAGCCAAGAATACTCCTCCTCCTACGAGCAGTACTTC; cdr3_aa: CASSQEYSSSYEQYF
v_call: TRBV28; j_call: TRBJ2-7; d_call: -; clone_size: -; cdr3_nt: TGTGCCAGCAGTTCCCCACAGACGCGTTTGTACTTC; cdr3_aa: CASSSPQTRLYF
v_call: TRBV5-1; j_call: TRBJ2-3; d_call: -; clone_size: -; cdr3_nt: TGCGCCAGCAGAGCTGGGAGTGCAGATACGCAGTATTTT; cdr3_aa: CASRAGSADTQYF
v_call: TRBV5-4; j_call: TRBJ1-2; d_call: TRBD1; clone_size: -; cdr3_nt: TGTGCCAGCAGTTTTCAGGGGGCCTTCTATGGCTACACCTTC; cdr3_aa: CASSFQGAFYGYTF
v_call: TRBV6-5; j_call: TRBJ1-6; d_call: -; clone_size: -; cdr3_nt: TGTGCCAGCAGTTTCAGCAGGTTTTCACCCCTCCACTTT; cdr3_aa: CASSFSRFSPLHF
v_call: TRBV5-1; j_call: TRBJ2-5; d_call: -; clone_size: -; cdr3_nt: TGCGCCAGCAGCTTGGCCCCAGGGACACAAGAGACCCAGTACTTC; cdr3_aa: CASSLAPGTQETQYF
v_call: TRBV18; j_call: TRBJ1-2; d_call: TRBD1; clone_size: -; cdr3_nt: TGTGCCAGCTCACCAACAGGGGAGGGCTACACCTTC; cdr3_aa: CASSPTGEGYTF
v_call: TRBV9; j_call: TRBJ2-5; d_call: -; clone_size: -; cdr3_nt: TGTGCCAGCAGCGTAGCGCCCGAAGAGACCCAGTACTTC; cdr3_aa: CASSVAPEETQYF
v_call: TRBV12-1; j_call: TRBJ2-1; d_call: -; clone_size: -; cdr3_nt: TGTGCCAGCAGCTCCGAAAGGGGATCCTACAATGAGCAGTTCTTC; cdr3_aa: CASSSERGSYNEQFF
v_call: TRBV5-1; j_call: TRBJ2-6; d_call: -; clone_size: -; cdr3_nt: TGCGCCAGCAGCCTTCCCTCCTCTGGGGCCAACGTCCTGACTTTC; cdr3_aa: CASSLPSSGANVLTF
v_call: TRBV7-2; j_call: TRBJ2-5; d_call: -; clone_size: -; cdr3_nt: TGTGCCAGCAGCTTAGTTAGGCTCTCTGGGGAGACCCAGTACTTC; cdr3_aa: CASSLVRLSGETQYF
v_call: TRBV6-4; j_call: TRBJ2-3; d_call: TRBD2; clone_size: -; cdr3_nt: TGTGCCAGCAGTGACGGGGCGGGAGAGTCCAATACGCAGTATTTT; cdr3_aa: CASSDGAGESNTQYF
v_call: TRBV5-4; j_call: TRBJ2-7; d_call: TRBD1; clone_size: -; cdr3_nt: TGTGCCAGCAGCACTAGGGACAGGGGGCTTCGCGAGCAGTACTTC; cdr3_aa: CASSTRDRGLREQYF
v_call: TRBV28; j_call: TRBJ1-4; d_call: TRBD1; clone_size: -; cdr3_nt: TGTGCCAGCAACGGACAGGGGTTGGTTGAAAAACTGTTTTTT; cdr3_aa: CASNGQGLVEKLFF
v_call: TRBV7-3; j_call: TRBJ2-3; d_call: TRBD2; clone_size: -; cdr3_nt: TGTGCCAGCAGCTTCGGACTAGCCACAGATACGCAGTATTTT; cdr3_aa: CASSFGLATDTQYF
v_call: TRBV5-1; j_call: TRBJ2-5; d_call: TRBD2; clone_size: -; cdr3_nt: TGCGCCAGCAGCCCGACTGGGACTAGCGGGAGTAGGGGAGAGACCCAGTACTTC; cdr3_aa: CASSPTGTSGSRGETQYF
v_call: TRBV2; j_call: TRBJ1-4; d_call: -; clone_size: -; cdr3_nt: TGTGCCACCAACCGGGAGGGAGTAGATGAAAAACTGTTTTTT; cdr3_aa: CATNREGVDEKLFF
v_call: TRBV7-9; j_call: TRBJ2-3; d_call: -; clone_size: once; cdr3_nt: TGTGCCAGCAGCTTATATGGTACGCAGTATTTT; cdr3_aa: CASSLYGTQYF
v_call: TRBV5-4; j_call: TRBJ1-1; d_call: -; clone_size: -; cdr3_nt: TGTGCCAGCAGCACCGAGAACACTGAAGCTTTCTTT; cdr3_aa: CASSTENTEAFF
v_call: TRBV6-1; j_call: TRBJ2-7; d_call: TRBD1; clone_size: -; cdr3_nt: TGTGCCAGCAGTGCCCAAACAGGGGGCGGCGAGCAGTACTTC; cdr3_aa: CASSAQTGGGEQYF
v_call: TRBV6-4; j_call: TRBJ2-1; d_call: -; clone_size: -; cdr3_nt: TGTGCCACCTCGAGGGACCACTCCTACAATGAGCAGTTCTTC; cdr3_aa: CATSRDHSYNEQFF
v_call: TRBV27; j_call: TRBJ1-5; d_call: -; clone_size: once; cdr3_nt: TGTGCCAGCAGTTTCTCCGGACCCTGGCCCCAGCATTTT; cdr3_aa: CASSFSGPWPQHF
v_call: TRBV5-1; j_call: TRBJ1-4; d_call: TRBD1; clone_size: -; cdr3_nt: TGCGCCAGCAGCTTGACAGGGGGCACATCTAATGAAAAACTGTTTTTT; cdr3_aa: CASSLTGGTSNEKLFF
v_call: TRBV30; j_call: TRBJ1-2; d_call: -; clone_size: few; cdr3_nt: TGTGCCTGGAACACCGGGACCGAGTATGGCTACACCTTC; cdr3_aa: CAWNTGTEYGYTF
v_call: TRBV4-2; j_call: TRBJ2-7; d_call: TRBD2; clone_size: -; cdr3_nt: TGTGCCAGCAGCCAGCAAATTAGCGGGAGCGAGCTTTACGAGCAGTACTTC; cdr3_aa: CASSQQISGSELYEQYF
v_call: TRBV2; j_call: TRBJ2-2; d_call: -; clone_size: -; cdr3_nt: TGTGCCAGCAGTGAAGAAGGTAGCCACACCGGGGAGCTGTTTTTT; cdr3_aa: CASSEEGSHTGELFF
v_call: TRBV5-1; j_call: TRBJ2-1; d_call: TRBD1; clone_size: -; cdr3_nt: TGCGCCAGCAGCTCCAGTGGACAGGGGGGCAATGAGCAGTTCTTC; cdr3_aa: CASSSSGQGGNEQFF
v_call: TRBV7-6; j_call: TRBJ2-5; d_call: TRBD2; clone_size: -; cdr3_nt: TGTGCCAGCAGCTTAACAGCGGGAGGGGGGGAGACCCAGTACTTC; cdr3_aa: CASSLTAGGGETQYF
v_call: TRBV14; j_call: TRBJ1-3; d_call: -; clone_size: -; cdr3_nt: TGTGCCAGCAGCCAAGATCTGGTCGGAAACACCATATATTTT; cdr3_aa: CASSQDLVGNTIYF
v_call: TRBV4-2; j_call: TRBJ2-1; d_call: -; clone_size: -; cdr3_nt: TGTGCCAGCAGCCAAGGATTAGCAGCAACAAGGAATGAGCAGTTCTTC; cdr3_aa: CASSQGLAATRNEQFF
v_call: TRBV11-1; j_call: TRBJ2-1; d_call: -; clone_size: -; cdr3_nt: TGTGCCAGCAGCTTAGCGACTGAGCAGTTCTTC; cdr3_aa: CASSLATEQFF
v_call: TRBV30; j_call: TRBJ1-5; d_call: -; clone_size: once; cdr3_nt: TGTGCCTGGGCTTGGAGCAATCAGCCCCAGCATTTT; cdr3_aa: CAWAWSNQPQHF
v_call: TRBV27; j_call: TRBJ2-7; d_call: -; clone_size: -; cdr3_nt: TGTGCCAGCAGTTTCTCACTTATTTTAGTCGACGAGCAGTACTTC; cdr3_aa: CASSFSLILVDEQYF
v_call: TRBV7-2; j_call: TRBJ2-7; d_call: TRBD2; clone_size: -; cdr3_nt: TGTGCCAGCAGCTCGTACCCCCTGGGGGGACTAGATCTACACGAGCAGTACTTC; cdr3_aa: CASSSYPLGGLDLHEQYF
v_call: TRBV7-6; j_call: TRBJ2-7; d_call: -; clone_size: -; cdr3_nt: TGTGCCAGCAGCTTAGTATCCAGGGATGGCGAGCAGTACTTC; cdr3_aa: CASSLVSRDGEQYF
v_call: TRBV6-6; j_call: TRBJ2-2; d_call: TRBD2; clone_size: -; cdr3_nt: TGTGCCAGCACCGACGGCGGGAGGAACACCGGGGAGCTGTTTTTT; cdr3_aa: CASTDGGRNTGELFF
v_call: TRBV2; j_call: TRBJ1-2; d_call: TRBD1; clone_size: -; cdr3_nt: TGTGCCAGCAGTGATAAGACAGGGGGCGTTGGCTACACCTTC; cdr3_aa: CASSDKTGGVGYTF
v_call: TRBV7-2; j_call: TRBJ1-5; d_call: -; clone_size: -; cdr3_nt: TGTGCCAGCACCCAAGGGGCCAATCTCAATCAGCCCCAGCATTTT; cdr3_aa: CASTQGANLNQPQHF